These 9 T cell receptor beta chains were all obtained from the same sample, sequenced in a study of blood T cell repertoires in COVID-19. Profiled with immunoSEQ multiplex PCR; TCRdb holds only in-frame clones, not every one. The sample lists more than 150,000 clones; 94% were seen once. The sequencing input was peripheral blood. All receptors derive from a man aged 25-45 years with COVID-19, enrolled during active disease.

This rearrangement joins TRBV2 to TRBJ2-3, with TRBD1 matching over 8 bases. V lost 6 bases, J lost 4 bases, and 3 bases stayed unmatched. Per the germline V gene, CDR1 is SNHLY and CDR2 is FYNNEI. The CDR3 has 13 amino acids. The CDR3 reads CASSVQGADTQYF. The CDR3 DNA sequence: TGTGCCAGCAGCGTACAGGGGGCAGATACGCAGTATTTT.

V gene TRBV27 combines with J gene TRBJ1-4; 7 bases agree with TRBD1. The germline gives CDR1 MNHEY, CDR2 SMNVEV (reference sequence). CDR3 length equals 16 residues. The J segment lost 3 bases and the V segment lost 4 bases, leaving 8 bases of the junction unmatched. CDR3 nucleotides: TGTGCCAGCAGTTACCACAGGGGTTCAGCTAATGAAAAACTGTTTTTT. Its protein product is CASSYHRGSANEKLFF.

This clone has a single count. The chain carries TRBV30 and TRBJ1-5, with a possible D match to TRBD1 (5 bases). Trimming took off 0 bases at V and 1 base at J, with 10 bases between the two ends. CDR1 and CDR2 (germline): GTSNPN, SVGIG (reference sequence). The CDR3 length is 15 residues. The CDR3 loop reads CAWSVGQGSNQPQHF. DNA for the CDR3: TGTGCCTGGAGTGTCGGGCAGGGAAGCAATCAGCCCCAGCATTTT.

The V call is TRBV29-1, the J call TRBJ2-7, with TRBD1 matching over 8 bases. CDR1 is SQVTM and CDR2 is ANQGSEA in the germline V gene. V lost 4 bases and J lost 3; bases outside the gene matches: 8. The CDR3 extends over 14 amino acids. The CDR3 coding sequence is TGCAGCGTTGCTCCCAGGACAGGGATCTACGAGCAGTACTTC. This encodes CSVAPRTGIYEQYF.

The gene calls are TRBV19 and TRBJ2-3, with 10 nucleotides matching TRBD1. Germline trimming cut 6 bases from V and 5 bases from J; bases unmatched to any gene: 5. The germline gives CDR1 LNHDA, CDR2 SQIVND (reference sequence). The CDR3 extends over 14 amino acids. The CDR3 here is CASSQDRGLDTQYF. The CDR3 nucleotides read TGTGCCAGTAGCCAGGACAGGGGGTTAGATACGCAGTATTTT.

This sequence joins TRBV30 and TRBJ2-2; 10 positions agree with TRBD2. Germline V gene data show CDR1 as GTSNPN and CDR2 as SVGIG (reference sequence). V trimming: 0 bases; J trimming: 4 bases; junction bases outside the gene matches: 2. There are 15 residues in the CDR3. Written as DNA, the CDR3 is TGTGCCTGGAGTGTCGCTAGCGGGGGCACCGGGGAGCTGTTTTTT. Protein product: CAWSVASGGTGELFF.

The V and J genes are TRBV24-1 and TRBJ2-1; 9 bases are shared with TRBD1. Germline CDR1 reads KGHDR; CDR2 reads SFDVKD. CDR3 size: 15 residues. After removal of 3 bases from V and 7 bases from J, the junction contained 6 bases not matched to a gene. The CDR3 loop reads CATSDRDRGNNEQFF. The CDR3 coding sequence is TGTGCCACCAGTGATCGAGACAGGGGGAATAATGAGCAGTTCTTC.

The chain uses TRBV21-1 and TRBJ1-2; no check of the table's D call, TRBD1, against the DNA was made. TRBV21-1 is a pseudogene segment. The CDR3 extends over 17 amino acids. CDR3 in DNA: TGTGCCAGCAGCAAACCAAACAGCCTCAGGGGGCGGGGTGGCTACACCTTC. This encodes CASSKPNSLRGRGGYTF.

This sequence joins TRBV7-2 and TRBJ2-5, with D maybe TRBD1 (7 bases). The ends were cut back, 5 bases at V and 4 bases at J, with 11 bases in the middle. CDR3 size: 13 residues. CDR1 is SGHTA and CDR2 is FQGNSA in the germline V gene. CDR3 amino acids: CASSQGGGETQYF. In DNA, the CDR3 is TGTGCCAGCAGCCAGGGGGGTGGAGAGACCCAGTACTTC.